The clone carrying this TCR beta chain was counted many times. Its antigen is currently unknown. The sample belongs to a study of T cells in Graves' hyperthyroidism and ophthalmopathy. Used for diagnoses were clinical symptoms, serum thyroxine and TRAb, thyroid ultrasound and orbital computed tomography. This CDR3 has 15 amino acids. Trimming cost V 5 bases and J 6 bases; bases outside gene matches: 11. CDR1 is MDHEN, CDR2 SYDVKM, per germline. Researchers took RNA transcripts and amplified the TCR beta CDR3 regions from them. The TCR CDR3 was amplified in a first-round RT-PCR using the HTBI primer set. TCRdb reprocessed the multiplex PCR reads with MiXCR, giving one entry per CDR3 protein. The repertoire holds more than 500,000 distinct CDR3 sequences, with 15% to 20% as singletons. Overall study results and limits: Researchers found most expanded thyroid clonotypes above 0.001 in blood as well.

The sequence was collected from a woman between 25 and 40 years old with Graves' ophthalmopathy. The V gene is TRBV28, the J gene TRBJ1-2; 8 nucleotides align to TRBD1. Sequences were obtained from blood. The CDR3, as DNA: TGTGCCAGCAGTACAGGACAGGGTCTTTTCGATGGCTACACCTTC. Translating it yields CASSTGQGLFDGYTF.